One sample yielded the 23 T cell receptor beta chains listed below, sequenced in a study of blood T cells in healthy people across ages (dated by TCRdb to 2013 to 2016). Library preparation employed 5' RACE. The instrument was an Illumina HiSeq 2500. A second PCR of roughly 6 to 11 cycles was run with a J-beta primer mix and a sample-barcoded 5' primer. TCRdb ran its own pipeline on the public reads, namely fastp trimming at Q25 and MiXCR clone calling, and kept in-frame beta chains. Every CDR3 protein is listed once, alongside the most common genes and DNA of its rows. This sample gives 950,000 to 1,200,000 distinct CDR3 sequences in total; under 40% of them show up just once. The ten most abundant clones make up over 10% of the sample. The sequencing input was blood. These receptors all come from a young man in good health.

The CDR3 DNA is TGTGCCAGCAGCTCACAGGGGACTGGCTATGGCTACACCTTC. It translates to CASSSQGTGYGYTF. The chain combines TRBV7-8 with TRBJ1-2; 7 bases agree with TRBD1. The germline V gene has CDR1 SGHVS and CDR2 FQNEAQ. The CDR3 runs 14 residues. The V and J ends lost 4 bases and 4 bases, in that order; junction bases with no gene match: 6.

In its sample, this clonotype was seen a few times. The rearrangement uses TRBV6-6 and TRBJ2-4, with TRBD1 identical over 7 bases. The DNA end favors TRBJ2-7, so the J call may be wrong. This CDR3 is 14 amino acids long. The germline V gene encodes CDR1 MNHNY and CDR2 SVGAGI (reference sequence). In nucleotides, the CDR3 is TGTGCCAGCAGTTACACAGGGGTAGGAGACGAGCAGTACTTC. Protein product: CASSYTGVGDEQYF.

The gene calls are TRBV5-1 and TRBJ1-6; D ambiguous. The germline gives CDR1 SGHRS, CDR2 YFSETQ. The CDR3 covers 13 residues. V was clipped by 4 bases and J by 8 bases, with 10 bases between them. CDR3 protein: CASSVEPDSPLHF. The DNA for the CDR3 is TGCGCCAGCAGCGTAGAGCCGGATTCACCCCTCCACTTT.

This clonotype was seen only a few times. The J gene is TRBJ1-2, the V gene TRBV11-2; maybe TRBD1 (5 bases). The CDR3 spans 14 residues. V was shortened by 1 base and J by 8 bases, with 14 bases between the two germline ends. CDR1 and CDR2 from the germline V gene are SGHAT and FQNNGV. The chain's CDR3 is CASSLGGGIKGYTF. The CDR3 bases are TGTGCCAGCAGCTTAGGGGGGGGGATTAAAGGCTACACCTTC.

The chain employs TRBV7-2 and TRBJ2-5, with D hard to call. From germline, CDR1 is SGHTA and CDR2 FQGNSA. This CDR3 comprises 13 residues. V lost 2 bases, J lost 3 bases, and 7 bases lay in between. Here the CDR3 reads CASSLSLKETQYF. CDR3 DNA sequence: TGTGCCAGCAGCTTATCCCTGAAAGAGACCCAGTACTTC.

This clonotype was seen only a few times. The V and J genes are TRBV6-5 and TRBJ2-3; D remains unclear. Trimming took off 6 bases at V and 3 bases at J, with 13 bases between the two ends. Germline V gene sequence: CDR1 MNHEY, CDR2 SVGAGI. The CDR3 runs to 14 residues. The CDR3 spells CASRSGPPTDTQYF. CDR3 nucleotides: TGTGCCAGCAGGTCTGGGCCTCCGACAGATACGCAGTATTTT.

The chain employs TRBV6-5 and TRBJ2-1, with D unresolved. With the DNA end fitting TRBJ2-7 better, the J assignment may be wrong. The length of the CDR3 is 16 residues. Germline lookup yields CDR1 MNHEY and CDR2 SVGAGI. The CDR3 protein is CASSYTAGVRYNEQYF. The CDR3 bases are TGTGCCAGCAGTTATACCGCTGGTGTTCGCTACAATGAGCAGTACTTC.

This clonotype was detected a few times. In nucleotides, the CDR3 is TGTGCCAGCAGGACTCTGGGGAGCGGGTTGTCCAATGAGCAGTTCTTC. It is translated as CASRTLGSGLSNEQFF. The chain combines TRBV5-6 with TRBJ2-1; D may be TRBD2 (6 bases). The CDR3 length is 16 residues. V dropped 5 bases and J dropped 6 bases, with 21 bases sitting between them. In germline, CDR1 is SGHDT, CDR2 YYEEEE.

The rearrangement links TRBV20-1 to TRBJ2-5; either TRBD1 or TRBD2 may fit D (5 bases each). The V gene's germline CDR1 is DFQATT and CDR2 SNEGSKA (reference sequence). The CDR3 extends over 14 amino acids. V shed 3 bases and J shed 4 bases, with 15 bases lying between them. CDR3 nucleotide sequence: TGCAGTGCTAGGTGGACACGACGGGGAGAGACCCAGTACTTC. Translation gives CSARWTRRGETQYF.

There are a few counts of this clonotype. The chain has TRBV20-1 and TRBJ1-1; 7 bases agree with TRBD1. V dropped 5 bases and J dropped 1; count of bases not matched to a gene: 10. The CDR3 runs to 15 residues. Germline loops: CDR1 DFQATT, CDR2 SNEGSKA (reference sequence). DNA for the CDR3: TGCAGTGCTTCTAACCAGAGGACAGGGAACACTGAAGCTTTCTTT. It specifies CSASNQRTGNTEAFF.

The chain combines TRBV9 with TRBJ2-2; TRBD2 aligns across 8 bases. Germline V CDR1 and CDR2: SGDLS, YYNGEE. Germline trimming cut 4 bases from V and 2 bases from J; bases unmatched to any gene: 7. This CDR3 has 16 amino acids. In DNA, the CDR3 is TGTGCCAGCAGCCCTCGGGGGGGCGATAACACCGGGGAGCTGTTTTTT. Protein product: CASSPRGGDNTGELFF. The entire variable domain, with the rest obtained from reference TRBV9 and TRBJ2-2, is as follows: DSGVTQTPKHLITATGQRVTLRCSPRSGDLSVYWYQQSLDQGLQFLIQYYNGEERAKGNILERFSAQQFPDLHSELNLSSLELGDSALYFCASSPRGGDNTGELFFGEGSRLTVL.

This chain uses TRBV6-2 or TRBV6-3 with TRBJ1-1; maybe TRBD1 (5 bases). V lost 4 bases and J lost 4, with 13 bases in between. The CDR3 totals 14 residues. In germline, CDR1 is MNHEY, CDR2 SVGEGT. For the CDR3, the DNA is TGTGCCAGCAGTTCTCCCGACAGCCGCACTGAAGCTTTCTTT. Its protein is CASSSPDSRTEAFF.

This chain links TRBV4-1 with TRBJ1-1, with D tentatively TRBD1 (6 bases). Germline V lookup: CDR1 MGHRA, CDR2 YSYEKL. The CDR3 contains 19 residues. V was shortened by 2 bases and J by 3 bases, with 25 bases between the two germline ends. The CDR3 nucleotides are TGCGCCAGCAGCCAACTCCCCAAATGGCTCCAGGGGTCCGACACTGAAGCTTTCTTT. Translated: CASSQLPKWLQGSDTEAFF.

The V and J genes are TRBV21-1 and TRBJ1-2; TRBD1 is the table's D call, not checked against the DNA. TRBV21-1 is noted as a pseudogene. The CDR3 contains 13 residues. The CDR3 spells CASNQTDVYGYTF. CDR3 DNA sequence: TGTGCCAGCAACCAGACAGACGTCTATGGCTACACCTTC.

This clonotype was seen a few times. A read error may produce the germline difference seen at one junction end. The V and J genes are TRBV6-5 and TRBJ2-1; 9 bases are a match to TRBD1. The V gene's germline CDR1 is MNHEY and CDR2 SVGAGI. CDR3 length: 16 residues. The CDR3 protein is CASSYLTGGSNNEQFF. Written as DNA, the CDR3 is TGTGCCAGCAGTTACCTCACAGGGGGCTCCAACAATGAGCAGTTCTTC.

In this sample, this clonotype turned up a few times. The chain's CDR3 is CASSPYPAGYGYTF. The DNA of the CDR3 is TGTGCCAGCAGTCCCTATCCTGCGGGCTATGGCTACACCTTC. The chain has TRBV28 and TRBJ1-2; D gene unclear. Germline CDR1 reads MDHEN; CDR2 reads SYDVKM. This CDR3 comprises 14 residues. V lost 5 bases and J lost 4, with 14 bases in between.

Only a few counts were recorded for this clonotype. The J gene is TRBJ1-1, the V gene TRBV7-2; D not certain. This CDR3 region has 17 residues. Germline values: CDR1 SGHTA, CDR2 FQGNSA. Trimming left V 1 base short and J 0 bases short, with 15 bases between. CDR3 nucleotide sequence: TGTGCCAGCAGCTTAGGGGAGGTCGGTCAAGTGAACACTGAAGCTTTCTTT. This codes for CASSLGEVGQVNTEAFF.

Note on this clonotype: A much larger clone lies one base from this, so it may be a read error. V gene TRBV12-3 or TRBV12-4 combines with J gene TRBJ2-3; TRBD2 might be the D (6 bases). V dropped 5 bases and J dropped 8 bases, with 14 bases sitting between them. This CDR3 contains 13 residues. The DNA of the CDR3 is TGTGCCAGCAGTGTGTCGGCGGGGAGTACGCAGTATTTT. It codes for CASSVSAGSTQYF.

This clonotype was found a few times. The V and J genes are TRBV29-1 and TRBJ2-5; 10 bases map to TRBD1. Germline V CDR1 and CDR2: SQVTM, ANQGSEA. This CDR3 is 14 amino acids long. J gave up 1 base and V 6 bases, and 5 bases lay outside the gene matches. CDR3 loop: CSVRGQGFQETQYF. The CDR3 DNA follows: TGCAGCGTCCGGGGACAGGGGTTCCAAGAGACCCAGTACTTC.

The V gene is TRBV20-1, the J gene TRBJ1-2; D gene ambiguous. Deletions cut 0 bases from V and 6 bases from J, with 17 bases between. CDR3 size: 15 residues. The germline CDR1 and CDR2 sequences are DFQATT and SNEGSKA (reference sequence). CDR3 loop: CSARDQVIVSDGYTF. Written as DNA, the CDR3 is TGCAGTGCTAGAGATCAAGTAATAGTATCAGATGGCTACACCTTC.

Only one count was recorded for this clonotype. The chain employs TRBV6-5 and TRBJ1-2, with TRBD1 matching over 8 bases. The germline V gene encodes CDR1 MNHEY and CDR2 SVGAGI. The CDR3 spans 14 residues. V gave up 2 bases and J gave up 5 bases; unmatched junction bases: 4. The CDR3 region has the DNA TGTGCCAGCAGTTACGATGGGACAGGTTATGGCTACACCTTC. Its protein product is CASSYDGTGYGYTF.

The chain is built from TRBV25-1 and TRBJ2-3; D gene uncertain. Deletions cut 1 base from V and 5 bases from J, with 4 bases between. The CDR3 length is 12 residues. Germline CDR1 is MGHDK and CDR2 is SYGVNS. The CDR3 loop reads CASSEFQDTQYF. Written as DNA, the CDR3 is TGTGCCAGCAGTGAATTCCAAGATACGCAGTATTTT.

This sequence joins TRBV27 and TRBJ1-2; weak D call: TRBD1 (5 bases). Looked up from germline, CDR1 is MNHEY and CDR2 is SMNVEV (reference sequence). V was clipped by 3 bases and J by 9 bases, with 14 bases between them. The length of the CDR3 is 13 residues. The CDR3 protein is CASSFDSNYSYTF. CDR3 DNA sequence: TGTGCCAGCAGTTTCGACAGTAACTACAGCTACACCTTC.